This T cell receptor (beta chain) was sequenced in a study of control samples from healthy donors and cancer patients (dated by TCRdb to 2018 to 2021). As for this clone: Its target antigen remains unknown. Base qualities were left out, and no much larger clone turns up one base away.

The library came from the immunoSEQ multiplex PCR assay. TCRdb carries this immuneACCESS record with in-frame sequences only. Its versions omit some clonotypes, under half of them owing to an unresolved V gene in the studies checked, with the rest unexplained. The sample yields about 150,000 clones; roughly 93% were counted once. The ten largest clones represent 5.5% to 7.5% of the sample. Taken from cysteine to phenylalanine, the CDR3 has 14 residues. The kept DNA is CDR3 alone, 42 bases in frame from the first base. CDR1 and CDR2 are drawn from the germline V gene: MNHEY, SVGEGT. V is clipped by 6 bases and J by 5 bases, and the sequence between their germline boundaries is 14 bases long.

The sequencing input was blood. The V gene is TRBV6-2 or TRBV6-3 and the J gene is TRBJ1-5; a tentative D match to TRBD1 spans 5 bases. The clonotype originates from a man aged 18 to 30 in good health. The DNA sequence is given as TGTGCCAGCAGCGAGTCAGGGAATCATCAGCCCCAGCATTTT. It translates as CASSESGNHQPQHF.